This T cell receptor beta chain was obtained from a study of T cells after yellow fever vaccination. In the study overall: Preparation of the low-cell-number fractions used SMART-Seq v4 Ultra Low Input. Points from the study as a whole: Overall, a small share of clonotypes was seen in both CD4 and CD8 compartments. The booster saw the reappearance of most primary-vaccination clones (approximately 96% CD4, about 88% CD8).

This clonotype was observed a few times. Antigen: not known. A process of 5'RACE template switching, which added a universal primer site and UMIs, was used to make TCR cDNA. TCRdb re-analysed the 5' RACE reads in MiXCR, keeping a single row per CDR3 protein. This sample has under 200,000 distinct CDR3 sequences, with 11% found just once. Germline V gene sequence: CDR1 MNHNS, CDR2 SASEGT. This CDR3 has 14 amino acids. V was shortened by 2 bases and J by 12 bases, with 14 bases between the two germline ends. The TCR comes from a man younger than 35 who received the YFV17D yellow fever vaccine. This chain joins TRBV6-1 and TRBJ1-6; a weak D match, TRBD1 (5 bases). Specimen: CD8+ T cells sorted from PBMCs, collected 15 days after the yellow fever booster vaccination. CDR3 in amino acids: CASSEQGAALPLHF. The CDR3 coding sequence is TGTGCCAGCAGTGAACAGGGCGCCGCGTTACCCCTCCACTTT.